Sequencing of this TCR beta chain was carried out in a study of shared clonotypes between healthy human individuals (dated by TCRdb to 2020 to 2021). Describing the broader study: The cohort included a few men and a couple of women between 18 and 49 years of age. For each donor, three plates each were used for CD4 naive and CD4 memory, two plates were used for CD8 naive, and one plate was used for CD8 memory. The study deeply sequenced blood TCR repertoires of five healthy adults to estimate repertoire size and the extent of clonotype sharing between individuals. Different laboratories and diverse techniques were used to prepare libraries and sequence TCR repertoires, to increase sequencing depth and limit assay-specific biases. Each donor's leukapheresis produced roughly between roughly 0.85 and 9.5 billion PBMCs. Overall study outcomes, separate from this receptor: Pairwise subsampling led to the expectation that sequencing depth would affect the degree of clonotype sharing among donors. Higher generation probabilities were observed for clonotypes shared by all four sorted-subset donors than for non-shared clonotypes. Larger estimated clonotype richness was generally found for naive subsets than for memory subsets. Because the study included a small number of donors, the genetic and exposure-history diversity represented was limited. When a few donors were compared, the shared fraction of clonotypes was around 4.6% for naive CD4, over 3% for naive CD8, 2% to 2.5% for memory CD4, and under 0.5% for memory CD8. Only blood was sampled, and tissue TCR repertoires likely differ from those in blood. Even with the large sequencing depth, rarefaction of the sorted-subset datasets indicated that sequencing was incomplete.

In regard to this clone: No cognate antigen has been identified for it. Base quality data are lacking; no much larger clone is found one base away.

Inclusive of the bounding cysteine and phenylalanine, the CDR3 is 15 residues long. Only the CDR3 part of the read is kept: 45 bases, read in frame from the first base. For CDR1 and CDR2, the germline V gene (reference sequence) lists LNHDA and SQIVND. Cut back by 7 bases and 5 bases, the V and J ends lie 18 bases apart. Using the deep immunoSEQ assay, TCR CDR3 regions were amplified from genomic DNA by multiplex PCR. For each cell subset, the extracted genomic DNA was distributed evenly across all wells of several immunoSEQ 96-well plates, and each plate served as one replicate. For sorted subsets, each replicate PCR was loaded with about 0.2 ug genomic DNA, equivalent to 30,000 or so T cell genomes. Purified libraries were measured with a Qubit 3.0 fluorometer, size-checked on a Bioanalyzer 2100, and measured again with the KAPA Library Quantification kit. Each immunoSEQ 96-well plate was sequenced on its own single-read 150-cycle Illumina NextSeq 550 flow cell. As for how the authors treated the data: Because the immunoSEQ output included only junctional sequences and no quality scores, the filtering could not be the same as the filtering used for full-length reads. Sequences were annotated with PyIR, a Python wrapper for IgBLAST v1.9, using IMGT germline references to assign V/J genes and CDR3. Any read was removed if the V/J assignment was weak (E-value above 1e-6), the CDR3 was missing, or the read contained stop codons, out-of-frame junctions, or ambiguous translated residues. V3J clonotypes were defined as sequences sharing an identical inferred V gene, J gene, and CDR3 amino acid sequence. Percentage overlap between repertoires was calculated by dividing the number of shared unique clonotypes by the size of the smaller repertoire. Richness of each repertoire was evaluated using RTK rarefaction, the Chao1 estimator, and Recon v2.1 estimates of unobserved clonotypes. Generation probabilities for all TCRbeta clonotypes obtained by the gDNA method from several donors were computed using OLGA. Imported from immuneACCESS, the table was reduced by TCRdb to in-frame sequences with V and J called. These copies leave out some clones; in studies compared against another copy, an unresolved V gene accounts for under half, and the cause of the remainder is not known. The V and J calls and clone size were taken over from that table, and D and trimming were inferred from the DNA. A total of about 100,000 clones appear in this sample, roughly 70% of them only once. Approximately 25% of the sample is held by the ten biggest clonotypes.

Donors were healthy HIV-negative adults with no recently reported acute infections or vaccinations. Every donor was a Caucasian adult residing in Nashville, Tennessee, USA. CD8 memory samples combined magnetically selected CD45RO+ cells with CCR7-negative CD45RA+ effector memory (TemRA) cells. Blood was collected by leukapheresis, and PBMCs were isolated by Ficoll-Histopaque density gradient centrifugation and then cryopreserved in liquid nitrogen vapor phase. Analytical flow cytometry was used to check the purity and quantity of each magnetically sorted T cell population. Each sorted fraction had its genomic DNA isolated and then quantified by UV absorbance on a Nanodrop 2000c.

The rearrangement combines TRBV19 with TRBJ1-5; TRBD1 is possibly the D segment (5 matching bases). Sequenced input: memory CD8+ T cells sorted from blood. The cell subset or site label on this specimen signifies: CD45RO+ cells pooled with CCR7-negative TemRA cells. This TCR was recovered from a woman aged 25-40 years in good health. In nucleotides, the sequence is TGTGCCAGTAATAAGGACATTTCGGCCCATCAGCCCCAGCATTTT. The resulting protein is CASNKDISAHQPQHF.